The next 22 T cell receptor beta chains were all read from a single sample in a study of T cells after yellow fever vaccination. One entry per CDR3 protein results from TCRdb running MiXCR on the 5' RACE reads. Found here are roughly 250,000 distinct CDR3 sequences, approximately 12% of them singletons; the top ten hold 0.45% to 0.65%. Sequenced here: CD4+ T cells sorted from PBMCs, sampled 45 days after the yellow fever booster vaccination. These receptors all come from a man aged 25 to 45 who received the YFV17D yellow fever vaccine.

The V and J genes are TRBV2 and TRBJ2-5, with D unresolved. V dropped 8 bases and J dropped 5 bases, with 6 bases sitting between them. Germline CDR1 and CDR2: SNHLY and FYNNEI. CDR3 size: 10 residues. The CDR3 DNA reads as TGTGCCAGCGGACCTGAGACCCAGTACTTC. Protein sequence: CASGPETQYF.

This chain's CDR3 is CSASRDTYEQYF. The CDR3 DNA reads as TGCAGTGCTAGCCGGGACACGTACGAGCAGTACTTC. The chain combines TRBV20-1 with TRBJ2-7; tentatively, D is TRBD1 (6 bases). The CDR3 loop spans 12 amino acids. Between the trimmed V and J ends, which lost 3 bases and 4 bases, there was a span of 10 bases. Germline CDR1 reads DFQATT; CDR2 reads SNEGSKA (reference sequence).

This clonotype has a handful of counts. J is TRBJ1-5 and V is TRBV29-1; a weak D match, TRBD1 (5 bases). This CDR3 has 14 residues. Germline V CDR1 and CDR2: SQVTM, ANQGSEA. V dropped 4 bases and J dropped 7 bases, with 17 bases sitting between them. The CDR3: CSVGVGRSDQPQHF. The CDR3 bases are TGCAGCGTTGGGGTGGGGCGTTCGGACCAGCCCCAGCATTTT. Full variable domain (rest looked up from reference TRBV29-1 and TRBJ1-5): SAVISQKPSRDICQRGTSLTIQCQVDSQVTMMFWYRQQPGQSLTLIATANQGSEATYESGFVIDKFPISRPNLTFSTLTVSNMSPEDSSIYLCSVGVGRSDQPQHFGDGTRLSIL.

The genes are TRBV7-3 and TRBJ2-1; 10 bases agree with TRBD2. The germline V gene has CDR1 SGHTA and CDR2 FQGTGA. This CDR3 spans 15 amino acids. Unmatched junction bases numbered 8, after V lost 3 bases and J lost 9 bases. Written as DNA, the CDR3 is TGTGCCAGCAGCTTCGGGACTAGCGAGGGCAGTGAGCAGTTCTTC. Translating it yields CASSFGTSEGSEQFF.

The genes are TRBV7-2 and TRBJ2-3; 8 positions agree with TRBD2. This CDR3 has 14 amino acids. Germline trimming cut 1 base from V and 8 bases from J; bases unmatched to any gene: 5. The germline gives CDR1 SGHTA, CDR2 FQGNSA. The CDR3 sequence is CASSLGGAGVTQYF. The CDR3 DNA is TGTGCCAGCAGCTTAGGGGGAGCGGGAGTTACGCAGTATTTT.

The J gene is TRBJ1-1, the V gene TRBV18, with a tentative D call TRBD1 (6 bases). The CDR3 extends over 16 amino acids. V was shortened by 3 bases and J by 0 bases, with 14 bases between the two germline ends. Per germline, CDR1 KGHSH and CDR2 LQKENI. CDR3 bases: TGTGCCAGCTCACCCGACAGGCCCGCCTTGAACACTGAAGCTTTCTTT. Encoded protein: CASSPDRPALNTEAFF.

This clonotype was recorded a few times. This chain joins TRBV4-3 and TRBJ2-3, with 10 positions matching TRBD2. The CDR3 is made up of 15 amino acids. CDR1 and CDR2 (germline): LGHNA, YSLEER. Trimming cost V 3 bases and J 2 bases; bases outside gene matches: 2. The CDR3 is CASSHGLAATDTQYF. The CDR3 DNA is TGCGCCAGCAGCCACGGACTAGCGGCCACAGATACGCAGTATTTT.

The chain employs TRBV6-5 and TRBJ2-1; D call uncertain. The germline CDR1 and CDR2 sequences are MNHEY and SVGAGI. The CDR3 runs to 13 residues. Trimming shortened V by 2 bases and J by 5 bases, and 7 bases separated the two germline ends. The CDR3 protein is CASSYPPNNEQFF. As DNA, the CDR3 is TGTGCCAGCAGTTACCCCCCGAACAATGAGCAGTTCTTC.

V gene TRBV29-1 combines with J gene TRBJ2-5; possible D gene TRBD2, 6 bases. Germline CDR1 and CDR2: SQVTM and ANQGSEA. This CDR3 comprises 12 residues. With 6 bases removed from V and 2 bases from J, the gap between germline ends came to 10 bases. This CDR3 is CSVDRGQETQYF. In DNA form, the CDR3 reads TGCAGCGTCGACCGGGGGCAAGAGACCCAGTACTTC.

The sample holds a few counts of this clonotype. The V and J genes are TRBV5-1 and TRBJ2-1; D perhaps matches TRBD1 (6 bases). Per germline, CDR1 SGHRS and CDR2 YFSETQ. CDR3 size: 15 residues. V lost 7 bases and J 5 bases, leaving 19 bases between the germline ends. CDR3 sequence reads: CASAYRVPPNNEQFF. The CDR3 coding sequence is TGCGCCAGCGCCTACAGGGTACCCCCGAACAATGAGCAGTTCTTC.

This clonotype appeared many times. V usage is TRBV20-1 and J usage is TRBJ2-7; possible D gene TRBD2, 6 bases. Per germline, CDR1 DFQATT and CDR2 SNEGSKA (reference sequence). The CDR3 sequence is 15 residues long. V was cut by 0 bases and J by 2 bases, with 14 bases left in between. CDR3 in DNA: TGCAGTGCTAGAGACCCCCGGGACTCACCCTACGAGCAGTACTTC. It specifies CSARDPRDSPYEQYF.

V usage is TRBV5-1 and J usage is TRBJ2-2, with D maybe TRBD2 (6 bases). CDR3 length: 16 residues. Per germline, CDR1 SGHRS and CDR2 YFSETQ. Trimming shortened V by 0 bases and J by 3 bases, and 12 bases separated the two germline ends. CDR3: CASSLVGGMDTGELFF. The CDR3 nucleotides are TGCGCCAGCAGCTTGGTTGGGGGGATGGACACCGGGGAGCTGTTTTTT.

The J gene is TRBJ2-3, the V gene TRBV12-3 or TRBV12-4, with a weak D call TRBD2 (5 bases). The CDR3 covers 14 residues. With 7 bases removed from V and 2 bases from J, the gap between germline ends came to 13 bases. CDR3 in amino acids: CASNRGIYTDTQYF. CDR3 coding DNA: TGTGCCAGCAACCGGGGAATCTACACAGATACGCAGTATTTT.

This clonotype was seen only a few times. The CDR3 is CASSFVGLGSYEQYF. The CDR3 nucleotides read TGTGCCAGCAGTTTTGTGGGACTAGGCTCCTACGAGCAGTACTTC. V usage is TRBV27 and J usage is TRBJ2-7; TRBD2 matches 8 bases. The CDR3 is 15 amino acids. Germline V CDR1 and CDR2: MNHEY, SMNVEV (reference sequence). With V trimmed by 3 bases and J by 0 bases, 4 bases remained unmatched.

Ten or more counts support this clonotype. V usage is TRBV6-1 and J usage is TRBJ2-7; 8 bases are shared with TRBD1. The CDR3 runs to 13 residues. Germline values: CDR1 MNHNS, CDR2 SASEGT. J was trimmed by 6 bases and V by 4 bases; bases with no gene match: 5. CDR3: CASSGTGSSEQYF. CDR3 DNA sequence: TGTGCCAGCAGTGGGACAGGGTCTAGCGAGCAGTACTTC.

In this sample, this clonotype turned up a few times. This rearrangement joins TRBV5-1 to TRBJ2-2, with D possibly being TRBD1 (5 bases). Trimming pared 5 bases from V and 6 bases from J, leaving 14 bases between. The CDR3 is 14 amino acids. CDR1 is SGHRS, CDR2 YFSETQ, per germline. CDR3 in amino acids: CASRFSGLAGELFF. CDR3 DNA: TGCGCCAGCAGATTCTCAGGGTTGGCCGGGGAGCTGTTTTTT.

The chain recombines TRBV28 with TRBJ1-5; perhaps TRBD1 as D (6 bases). CDR1 is MDHEN, CDR2 SYDVKM, per germline. This CDR3 spans 15 amino acids. V was trimmed by 4 bases and J by 5 bases, leaving 15 bases between them. The CDR3 loop is CASSYAGGADQPQHF. CDR3 nucleotides: TGTGCCAGCAGTTACGCTGGGGGGGCGGATCAGCCCCAGCATTTT. The full variable domain, its missing parts supplied by reference TRBV28 and TRBJ1-5, is DVKVTQSSRYLVKRTGEKVFLECVQDMDHENMFWYRQDPGLGLRLIYFSYDVKMKEKGDIPEGYSVSREKKERFSLILESASTNQTSMYLCASSYAGGADQPQHFGDGTRLSIL.

The gene calls are TRBV7-3 and TRBJ2-6; a possible D gene is TRBD1 (6 bases). The CDR3 length is 17 residues. Germline V CDR1 and CDR2: SGHTA, FQGTGA. The V and J ends lost 2 bases and 1 base respectively, with 12 bases between them. CDR3 region: CASSLSGVGSGANVLTF. CDR3 in DNA: TGTGCCAGCAGCTTATCAGGGGTTGGGTCTGGGGCCAACGTCCTGACTTTC.

The chain employs TRBV18 and TRBJ1-2; D unclear. V was trimmed by 2 bases and J by 5 bases, leaving 12 bases between them. The CDR3 runs 14 residues. CDR1 is KGHSH and CDR2 is LQKENI in the germline V gene. The DNA for the CDR3 is TGTGCCAGCTCACCAGGGGATCCAGAATATGGCTACACCTTC. This codes for CASSPGDPEYGYTF.

This clonotype has only a few counts. The V gene is TRBV6-2 or TRBV6-3, the J gene TRBJ2-1; a possible D gene is TRBD1 (5 bases). The germline V and J ends were trimmed by 2 bases and 3 bases, with 8 bases remaining between them. Looked up from germline, CDR1 is MNHEY and CDR2 is SVGEGT. The CDR3 is made up of 14 amino acids. The CDR3 sequence is CASSYQGNYNEQFF. The CDR3 coding sequence is TGTGCCAGCAGTTACCAGGGAAACTACAATGAGCAGTTCTTC.

J is TRBJ2-1 and V is TRBV29-1; D tentatively fits TRBD1 or TRBD2 (5 bases each). Trimming cost V 6 bases and J 0 bases, with 9 bases left between them. The germline V gene has CDR1 SQVTM and CDR2 ANQGSEA. The CDR3 has 13 amino acids. CDR3 bases: TGCAGCGTAGCGGACACCTCCTACAATGAGCAGTTCTTC. Residues: CSVADTSYNEQFF.

This clonotype was picked up a small number of times. The chain recombines TRBV7-8 with TRBJ2-3, with 7 nucleotides matching TRBD2. V dropped 4 bases and J dropped 4; count of bases not matched to a gene: 8. Germline V gene lookup returns CDR1 SGHVS and CDR2 FQNEAQ. The CDR3 totals 15 residues. CDR3 DNA sequence: TGTGCCAGCAGCTCCCGGGCGGGGGTGGCAGATACGCAGTATTTT. It is translated as CASSSRAGVADTQYF.